A single TCR beta chain is shown here with its context. This CDR3 comprises 14 residues. Germline V gene sequence: CDR1 SGDLS, CDR2 YYNGEE. V was pared by 2 bases and J by 6 bases, with 6 bases of the junction left unmatched. The data stem from a study of blood T cell repertoires in COVID-19. For the study at large: Specimens from acute and convalescent COVID-19 originated in the United States, Italy and Spain.

Individuals aged roughly 18 to 100 years were recruited from 24 US areas. Allocation to cohorts depended on clinical history reported by the participants. Original methodology: Using reference gene primer amplification, nucleated cell counts were estimated. Libraries were prepared by immunoSEQ multiplex PCR; TCRdb keeps only in-frame clonotypes and omits some of them. V and J calls and clone size are given by that table; D and trimming were obtained from the DNA. The sample has about 230,000 clones, 85% to 90% seen once; the top ten hold 3% to 4%. V and J are TRBV9 and TRBJ1-2; 8 bases match TRBD1. The clonotype comes from a woman aged 25-40 years with acute COVID-19. Sequenced: PBMCs or T cells enriched from blood (not recorded which). CDR3 protein: CASSVDRVGNGYTF. The CDR3 DNA is TGTGCCAGCAGCGTGGACAGGGTTGGTAATGGCTACACCTTC.